The 2 T cell receptor beta chains in this list originate from one sample, sequenced in a study of CD8 T cells in Susac syndrome. It was with random hexamers that roughly 0.5 to 1 ug RNA was reverse transcribed. TCRdb re-called the immunoSEQ multiplex PCR reads through MiXCR, storing one row per CDR3 protein. The table lists approximately 150,000 distinct CDR3 sequences, about 92% of them singletons. The sample consisted of CD4+ T cells from PBMCs. The receptor set was obtained from a human donor in good health.

This chain joins TRBV20-1 and TRBJ2-7, with 10 bases that match TRBD1. Germline CDR1 is DFQATT and CDR2 is SNEGSKA (reference sequence). The CDR3 runs to 15 residues. The V and J ends lost 3 bases and 3 bases, in that order; junction bases with no gene match: 8. CDR3 in DNA: TGCAGTGCTAGCGGGGGGACAGGGGAGCTCTACGAGCAGTACTTC. This codes for CSASGGTGELYEQYF.

V and J are TRBV28 and TRBJ2-3; D is undetermined. The CDR3 extends over 14 amino acids. With 6 bases removed from V and 0 bases from J, the gap between germline ends came to 10 bases. Germline loops: CDR1 MDHEN, CDR2 SYDVKM. CDR3 in amino acids: CASRTSISTDTQYF. The CDR3 region has the DNA TGTGCCAGCAGGACCTCCATTAGCACAGATACGCAGTATTTT.